The 29 T cell receptor beta chains presented below share a single source sample, sequenced in a study of T cell changes during pregnancy in multiple sclerosis. Generated by immunoSEQ multiplex PCR, the TCRdb table keeps only in-frame clones and is missing some. The sample contains under 90,000 clones, roughly 92% of which appear only once. The source material was peripheral blood, sampled after pregnancy. Receptors originate from a female donor in good health, enrolled as a control in a pregnancy study.

V usage is TRBV19 and J usage is TRBJ2-3; TRBD2 matches 14 bases. The CDR3 has 18 amino acids. Germline CDR1 is LNHDA and CDR2 is SQIVND (reference sequence). With 7 bases clipped from V and 2 bases from J, the junction kept 11 bases outside the gene matches. CDR3 DNA: TGTGCCAGTAATGGGCCGGGACTAGCGGGGGCCTACACAGATACGCAGTATTTT. Amino acid sequence: CASNGPGLAGAYTDTQYF.

CDR3 sequence reads: CASSTRDSYNSPLHF. The CDR3, as DNA: TGTGCCAGTAGTACCCGGGACAGCTATAATTCACCCCTCCACTTT. The chain is built from TRBV19 and TRBJ1-6, with 7 bases matching TRBD1. The CDR3 is 15 residues long. With V trimmed by 4 bases and J by 3 bases, 3 bases remained unmatched. Germline values: CDR1 LNHDA, CDR2 SQIVND (reference sequence).

This rearrangement joins TRBV14 to TRBJ1-1; no definite D call. The CDR3 loop spans 15 amino acids. Looked up from germline, CDR1 is SGHDN and CDR2 is FVKESK. Trimming removed 0 bases from V and 0 bases from J, with 8 bases in between. For the CDR3, the DNA is TGTGCCAGCAGCCAAGATGGCAGGATGAACACTGAAGCTTTCTTT. Translating gives CASSQDGRMNTEAFF.

The chain joins TRBV2 to TRBJ1-1; D is undetermined. The germline V gene encodes CDR1 SNHLY and CDR2 FYNNEI. The CDR3 loop spans 13 amino acids. V lost 7 bases to trimming and J lost 1 base, with 10 bases between them. In DNA form, the CDR3 reads TGTGCCAGCAAATTTTCAGAGAACACTGAAGCTTTCTTT. Its translation is CASKFSENTEAFF.

The chain recombines TRBV30 with TRBJ2-7; D is perhaps TRBD2 (7 bases). CDR1 and CDR2 (germline): GTSNPN, SVGIG (reference sequence). V was shortened by 2 bases and J by 7 bases, with 15 bases between the two germline ends. This CDR3 contains 13 residues. The CDR3 DNA sequence: TGTGCCTGGAGTCCCGGGGGGCGAGGAGAGCAGTACTTC. It codes for CAWSPGGRGEQYF. The variable domain in full, completed from reference TRBV30 and TRBJ2-7, reads SQTIHQWPATLVQPVGSPLSLECTVEGTSNPNLYWYRQAAGRGLQLLFYSVGIGQISSEVPQNLSASRPQDRQFILSSKKLLLSDSGFYLCAWSPGGRGEQYFGPGTRLTVT.

The CDR3 protein is CASSWSDQGYGYTF. The CDR3 coding sequence is TGTGCCAGCAGCTGGTCGGATCAGGGGTATGGCTACACCTTC. The chain is built from TRBV7-9 and TRBJ1-2; weak D call: TRBD1 (6 bases). Germline lookup yields CDR1 SEHNR and CDR2 FQNEAQ (reference sequence). Deletions cut 4 bases from V and 5 bases from J, with 14 bases between. The CDR3 loop spans 14 amino acids.

The chain links TRBV5-4 to TRBJ2-2; 7 positions match TRBD2. Germline lookup yields CDR1 SGHNT and CDR2 YYREEE (reference sequence). The ends lost 5 bases at V and 6 bases at J; junction bases unmatched: 13. CDR3 length: 16 amino acids. CDR3 coding DNA: TGTGCCAGCAGTCCGGAAATGACTAGCATTCCCGGGGAGCTGTTTTTT. Its translation: CASSPEMTSIPGELFF.

This chain uses TRBV29-1 with TRBJ2-2, with 7 nucleotides matching TRBD1. Germline assignment: CDR1 SQVTM and CDR2 ANQGSEA. V trimming: 8 bases; J trimming: 0 bases; junction bases outside the gene matches: 9. This CDR3 comprises 15 residues. The CDR3 DNA reads TGCAGCATCAGCCGGACAGGAGCGAACACCGGGGAGCTGTTTTTT. Its protein is CSISRTGANTGELFF.

The genes are TRBV28 and TRBJ1-2; D might be TRBD1 (5 bases). Trimming took off 8 bases at V and 8 bases at J, with 21 bases between the two ends. CDR3 length: 14 residues. Germline V gene sequence: CDR1 MDHEN, CDR2 SYDVKM. CDR3 sequence: CASGTGGVGEGYTF. Here the CDR3 DNA reads TGTGCCAGCGGCACGGGGGGGGTAGGTGAAGGCTACACCTTC.

The genes are TRBV25-1 and TRBJ1-5, with unresolved D. This CDR3 spans 12 amino acids. V lost 11 bases and J 4 bases, leaving 12 bases between the germline ends. Per the germline V gene, CDR1 is MGHDK and CDR2 is SYGVNS. The CDR3 nucleotides are TGTGCCCGCAAGGAGCAGAATCAGCCCCAGCATTTT. The encoded protein is CARKEQNQPQHF.

This clone was recorded only once. This chain connects TRBV10-3 to TRBJ2-2, with 9 bases aligning to TRBD2. Germline V gives CDR1 ENHRY, CDR2 SYGVKD. The CDR3 loop spans 17 amino acids. The V and J ends lost 2 bases and 6 bases, in that order; junction bases with no gene match: 10. CDR3 amino acids: CAISEHLAGVMAGELFF. The CDR3 DNA is TGTGCCATCAGTGAGCACTTAGCGGGAGTTATGGCCGGGGAGCTGTTTTTT.

The chain combines TRBV10-3 with TRBJ1-5, with D perhaps TRBD1 (5 bases). Per the germline V gene, CDR1 is ENHRY and CDR2 is SYGVKD. V gave up 4 bases and J gave up 6 bases, with 10 bases separating them. The CDR3 length is 13 residues. Here the CDR3 reads CAISADSSQPQHF. The CDR3 DNA is TGTGCCATCAGTGCCGACAGTTCTCAGCCCCAGCATTTT.

This clone was detected a few times. The chain couples TRBV5-4 to TRBJ1-6, with D possibly matching TRBD1 (6 bases). CDR1 and CDR2 (germline): SGHNT, YYREEE (reference sequence). The V gene lost 5 bases and the J gene lost 5 bases, with 17 bases spanning the gap. This CDR3 is built from 16 residues. The CDR3 region is CASRLGGGGDNSPLHF. DNA for the CDR3: TGTGCCAGCAGGCTCGGGGGAGGGGGTGATAATTCACCCCTCCACTTT.

The chain couples TRBV7-2 to TRBJ1-6, with a tentative D call TRBD1 (5 bases). The CDR3 runs to 13 residues. The V gene lost 5 bases and the J gene lost 10 bases, with 12 bases spanning the gap. CDR1 is SGHTA and CDR2 is FQGNSA in the germline V gene. CDR3 DNA: TGTGCCAGCAGCACCTGGGGGGGGTCACCCCTCCACTTT. It is translated as CASSTWGGSPLHF.

V and J are TRBV6-1 and TRBJ1-2; D unresolved. The CDR3 is 12 residues long. Trimming took off 1 base at V and 6 bases at J, with 6 bases between the two ends. Germline lookup yields CDR1 MNHNS and CDR2 SASEGT. DNA of the CDR3: TGTGCCAGCAGTGAAGGGGGAGATGGCTACACCTTC. Translation gives CASSEGGDGYTF.

J is TRBJ2-5 and V is TRBV2; TRBD2 aligns across 8 bases. V trimming: 6 bases; J trimming: 1 base; junction bases outside the gene matches: 1. The CDR3 is 13 residues long. Germline-derived CDR1 and CDR2 are SNHLY and FYNNEI. The CDR3 bases are TGTGCCAGCAGCGGGACTAGCCAAGAGACCCAGTACTTC. This codes for CASSGTSQETQYF.

This chain connects TRBV7-7 to TRBJ2-2; 7 nucleotides match TRBD2. In germline, CDR1 is SSHAT, CDR2 FNYEAQ (reference sequence). This CDR3 has 15 residues. Unmatched junction bases numbered 7, after V lost 5 bases and J lost 4 bases. CDR3 DNA sequence: TGTGCCAGCAGCCTAAACGGGGGGAGCACCGGGGAGCTGTTTTTT. Its protein is CASSLNGGSTGELFF.

In its sample, this clone was seen once. The rearrangement links TRBV28 to TRBJ1-2, with unresolved D. The CDR3 has 14 amino acids. The V and J ends lost 3 bases and 4 bases respectively, with 12 bases between them. Germline V gene lookup returns CDR1 MDHEN and CDR2 SYDVKM. CDR3 region: CASSFSKGSYGYTF. The CDR3 coding sequence is TGTGCCAGCAGTTTTTCCAAAGGGAGCTATGGCTACACCTTC.

This sequence joins TRBV10-3 and TRBJ1-2, with D unresolved. Trimming removed 0 bases at V and 2 bases at J, with 10 bases between. Germline CDR1 is ENHRY and CDR2 is SYGVKD. The CDR3 extends over 15 amino acids. In DNA, the CDR3 is TGTGCCATCAGTGAGTCAGAGGGATCCAACTATGGCTACACCTTC. Protein product: CAISESEGSNYGYTF.

The chain joins TRBV7-8 to TRBJ2-2; 7 positions agree with TRBD2. Trimming took 2 bases from V and 6 from J; bases not matched to a gene: 9. This CDR3 comprises 16 residues. Germline V lookup: CDR1 SGHVS, CDR2 FQNEAQ. The CDR3 loop is CASSLPPGRVPGELFF. CDR3 nucleotides: TGTGCCAGCAGCTTACCCCCGGGGAGGGTCCCCGGGGAGCTGTTTTTT. The entire variable domain, with the rest obtained from reference TRBV7-8 and TRBJ2-2, is as follows: GAGVSQSPRYKVAKRGQDVALRCDPISGHVSLFWYQQALGQGPEFLTYFQNEAQLDKSGLPSDRFFAERPEGSVSTLKIQRTQQEDSAVYLCASSLPPGRVPGELFFGEGSRLTVL.

The rearrangement joins TRBV5-4 to TRBJ2-3; 9 bases are shared with TRBD2. Germline assignment: CDR1 SGHNT and CDR2 YYREEE (reference sequence). The ends lost 0 bases at V and 2 bases at J; junction bases unmatched: 4. The CDR3 is 16 residues long. The CDR3 sequence is CASSLALAGVTDTQYF. The DNA for the CDR3 is TGTGCCAGCAGCTTGGCCTTAGCGGGAGTCACAGATACGCAGTATTTT. Based on the CDR3 plus reference TRBV5-4 and TRBJ2-3, the full variable domain is ETGVTQSPTHLIKTRGQQVTLRCSSQSGHNTVSWYQQALGQGPQFIFQYYREEENGRGNFPPRFSGLQFPNYSSELNVNALELDDSALYLCASSLALAGVTDTQYFGPGTRLTVL.

V gene TRBV15 combines with J gene TRBJ2-7; maybe TRBD2 (6 bases). Germline V gene sequence: CDR1 LNHNV, CDR2 YYDKDF (reference sequence). Trimming removed 6 bases at V and 0 bases at J, with 12 bases between. This CDR3 has 14 residues. CDR3 region: CATRPRRGSYEQYF. CDR3 nucleotide sequence: TGTGCCACCAGACCCAGGAGGGGCTCCTACGAGCAGTACTTC.

The chain combines TRBV10-1 with TRBJ2-5, with D possibly TRBD1 on 5 matching bases. V shed 0 bases and J shed 2 bases, with 13 bases lying between them. The germline CDR1 and CDR2 sequences are WNHNN and SYGVQD (reference sequence). The CDR3 extends over 16 amino acids. The CDR3 is CASSESTATLQETQYF. CDR3 bases: TGCGCCAGCAGTGAGTCGACAGCAACTCTTCAAGAGACCCAGTACTTC.

This chain connects TRBV19 to TRBJ2-7, with D perhaps TRBD2 (5 bases). The CDR3 has 18 amino acids. Germline V gene lookup returns CDR1 LNHDA and CDR2 SQIVND (reference sequence). V lost 2 bases and J lost 3, with 23 bases in between. In DNA, the CDR3 is TGTGCCAGTAGTATAAGCTGGAGCGGCGCCGATTTTTACTACGAGCAGTACTTC. It specifies CASSISWSGADFYYEQYF. Using reference TRBV19 and TRBJ2-7 for the parts outside the CDR3, the full variable domain is DGGITQSPKYLFRKEGQNVTLSCEQNLNHDAMYWYRQDPGQGLRLIYYSQIVNDFQKGDIAEGYSVSREKKESFPLTVTSAQKNPTAFYLCASSISWSGADFYYEQYFGPGTRLTVT.

This chain links TRBV29-1 with TRBJ2-3; D is possibly TRBD2 (5 bases). The CDR3 spans 14 residues. Germline V gives CDR1 SQVTM, CDR2 ANQGSEA. The ends were cut back, 6 bases at V and 2 bases at J, with 15 bases in the middle. CDR3 DNA: TGCAGCGTGGGTCCGGGGAGCAACACAGATACGCAGTATTTT. Translated: CSVGPGSNTDTQYF.

CDR3 bases: TGCGCCAGCAGCGAGACAGGGGAGCCCAATCAGCCCCAGCATTTT. This translates into CASSETGEPNQPQHF. The chain combines TRBV5-1 with TRBJ1-5; 8 positions agree with TRBD1. From germline, CDR1 is SGHRS and CDR2 YFSETQ. The CDR3 length is 15 residues. J gave up 3 bases and V 4 bases, and 6 bases lay outside the gene matches.

The J gene is TRBJ2-7, the V gene TRBV2, with D possibly being TRBD1 (5 bases). Trimming shortened V by 8 bases and J by 2 bases, and 19 bases separated the two germline ends. This CDR3 is built from 15 residues. Germline CDR1 reads SNHLY; CDR2 reads FYNNEI. The CDR3 nucleotides are TGTGCCAGCCAACTCTCCAGGGAAGGGACCTACGAGCAGTACTTC. Translated, it gives CASQLSREGTYEQYF.

The chain employs TRBV6-5 and TRBJ2-2; D possibly corresponds to TRBD2 (5 bases). Trimming removed 5 bases at V and 3 bases at J, with 10 bases between. The CDR3 has 14 amino acids. Germline lookup yields CDR1 MNHEY and CDR2 SVGAGI. CDR3 bases: TGTGCCAGCAGTCAAGCCGGGGACACCGGGGAGCTGTTTTTT. Encoded protein: CASSQAGDTGELFF.

This clone was counted once. This chain uses TRBV7-2 with TRBJ2-5; 7 bases align to TRBD1. CDR3 length: 13 residues. V shed 3 bases, J shed 7 bases, and the junction held 5 bases outside the gene matches. Germline V gene sequence: CDR1 SGHTA, CDR2 FQGNSA. The CDR3 reads CASSLEGGATQYF. For the CDR3, the DNA is TGTGCCAGCAGCTTGGAAGGGGGCGCGACCCAGTACTTC.